These T cell receptor beta chains were read from a single sample in a study of cytomegalovirus exposure and HLA in healthy donors. Libraries were prepared by immunoSEQ multiplex PCR; TCRdb keeps only in-frame clonotypes and omits some of them. The sample includes about 170,000 clones, over 75% seen only once; the top ten take about 3.1%. Material: PBMCs. Receptor source: a female donor in good health and CMV-seronegative. Each CDR3 is given with its conserved first and last residue. D genes are given only for firm matches. Clone size appears in some rows only: once, few, many, or a class for an expanded clone.

>-|TRBV4-3|TRBJ1-2|-
TGCGCCAGCAGCCAAGATTTAGCAGGGGCCGGGGTGGGGGGCTACACCTTC
CASSQDLAGAGVGGYTF
>-|TRBV19|TRBJ2-1|-
TGTGCCAGTAGCCCCCTTGGAGGATACAATGAGCAGTTCTTC
CASSPLGGYNEQFF
>-|TRBV11-2|TRBJ1-1|-
TGTGCCAGCAGCTTATACAGAATGAACACTGAAGCTTTCTTT
CASSLYRMNTEAFF
>-|TRBV4-1|TRBJ2-3|-
TGCGCCAGCAGCCAAGATCCCAGAGATACGCAGTATTTT
CASSQDPRDTQYF
>-|TRBV28|TRBJ1-6|-
TGTGCCAGCAGTTTATTGGGGAGGGTGAGGGCTAATTCACCCCTCCACTTT
CASSLLGRVRANSPLHF
>once|TRBV7-9|TRBJ1-5|-
TGTGCCAGCAGCTTAGGACAGCCGTCGGGGGAACAGCCCCAGCATTTT
CASSLGQPSGEQPQHF
>-|TRBV28|TRBJ1-5|TRBD1
TGTGCCAGCAGTTCCCCGGGACAGGGGAATCAGCCCCAGCATTTT
CASSSPGQGNQPQHF
>-|TRBV14|TRBJ1-1|-
TGTGCCAGCAGTCGACAAATGCAGGGAAAGACTGAAGCTTTCTTT
CASSRQMQGKTEAFF
>-|TRBV7-9|TRBJ1-4|-
TGTGCCAGCAGCTTAATAAAAGGGAGGCAAGATGAAAAACTGTTTTTT
CASSLIKGRQDEKLFF
>-|TRBV28|TRBJ2-1|-
TGTGCCATCAATTCTCTATACAATGAGCAGTTCTTC
CAINSLYNEQFF
>-|TRBV10-1|TRBJ2-1|-
TGCGCCAGCAGCCCACCTTCAACAGGTGAGCAGTTCTTC
CASSPPSTGEQFF
>few|TRBV19|TRBJ1-5|TRBD1
TGTGCCAGTAGTATAGTTCTATCGAACAGGGGTAGAGGAAATCAGCCCCAGCATTTT
CASSIVLSNRGRGNQPQHF
>-|TRBV2|TRBJ2-7|TRBD1
TGTGCCAGCAGTTGGGACAGGGGCTACGAGCAGTACTTC
CASSWDRGYEQYF
>-|TRBV19|TRBJ2-7|TRBD2
TGTGCCAGTAGTACTTCCTTTTGGACAGCATTACTAGCGGGGGGCCGAAAAACCTACGAGCAGTACTTC
CASSTSFWTALLAGGRKTYEQYF
>few|TRBV4-2|TRBJ2-3|-
TGTGCCAGCAGCCAAGATAACCCAGGGGGCACAGATACGCAGTATTTT
CASSQDNPGGTDTQYF
>-|TRBV2|TRBJ1-2|-
TGTGCCAGCAACGGGGTTGGCTACACCTTC
CASNGVGYTF
>-|TRBV9|TRBJ2-1|TRBD2
TGTGCCAGCAGCGTCTCTAGCGGGGGCGGGGATGAGCAGTTCTTC
CASSVSSGGGDEQFF
>-|TRBV4-1|TRBJ2-5|TRBD2
TGCGCCAGCAGCCAAGTGAGCCCTAGCGGGGAAGAGACCCAGTACTTC
CASSQVSPSGEETQYF
>once|TRBV6-5|TRBJ1-1|TRBD1
TGTGCCAGCAGTTACAGGAGGGGGCTGAACACTGAAGCTTTCTTT
CASSYRRGLNTEAFF
>-|TRBV27|TRBJ2-5|TRBD1
TGTGCCAGCAGTTTATCGTCGACAGGGGTGGTAAAGACCCAGTACTTC
CASSLSSTGVVKTQYF
>-|TRBV7-8|TRBJ2-1|TRBD2
TGTGCCAGCAGCTTATTAGCGGGAGGGGTCGATGAGCAGTTCTTC
CASSLLAGGVDEQFF
>-|TRBV9|TRBJ2-3|TRBD2
TGTGCCAGCAGCGTACTCGGACTAGCGGGAGGGATGGATACGCAGTATTTT
CASSVLGLAGGMDTQYF
>-|TRBV11-2|TRBJ1-2|-
TGTGCCAGCAGCTTAGATAAGATCGGTGGCTACACCTTC
CASSLDKIGGYTF
>-|TRBV6-5|TRBJ1-1|TRBD1
TGTGCCAGCAGTCCAGAGGTCACAGGGGGCACTGAAGCTTTCTTT
CASSPEVTGGTEAFF
>-|TRBV7-3|TRBJ2-2|TRBD1
TGTGCCAGCAGCAAAGGGGGACAGGCGCTGACCGGGGAGCTGTTTTTT
CASSKGGQALTGELFF